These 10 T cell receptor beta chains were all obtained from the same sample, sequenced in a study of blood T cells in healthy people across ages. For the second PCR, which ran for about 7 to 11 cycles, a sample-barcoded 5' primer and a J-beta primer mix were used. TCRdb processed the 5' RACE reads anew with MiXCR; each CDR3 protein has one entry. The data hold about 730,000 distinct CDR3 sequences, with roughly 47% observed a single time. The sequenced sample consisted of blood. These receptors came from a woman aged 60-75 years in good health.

This CDR3 reads CASSPGLAKINEQFF. The CDR3 DNA is TGTGCCAGCAGCCCGGGACTAGCGAAGATTAATGAGCAGTTCTTC. This chain joins TRBV9 and TRBJ2-1; 10 nucleotides agree with TRBD2. This CDR3 has 15 amino acids. Germline CDR1 reads SGDLS; CDR2 reads YYNGEE. Trimming removed 4 bases from V and 7 bases from J; junction bases left unmatched: 8.

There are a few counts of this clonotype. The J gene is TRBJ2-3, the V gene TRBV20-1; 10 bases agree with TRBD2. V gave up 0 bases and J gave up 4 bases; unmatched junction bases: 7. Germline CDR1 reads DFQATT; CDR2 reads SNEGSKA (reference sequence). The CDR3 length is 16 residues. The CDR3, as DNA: TGCAGTGCTAGAGATCGCCAGCGGGGGGGCTCAGATACGCAGTATTTT. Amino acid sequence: CSARDRQRGGSDTQYF.

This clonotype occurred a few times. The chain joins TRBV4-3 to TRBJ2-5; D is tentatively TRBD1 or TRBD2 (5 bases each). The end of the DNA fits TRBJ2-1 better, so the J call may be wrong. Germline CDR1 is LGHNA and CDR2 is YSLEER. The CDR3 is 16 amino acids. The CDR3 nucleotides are TGCGCCAGCAGCCAAGATCCGGGTGTCGGGACGCGCCCCCAGTTCTTC. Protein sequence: CASSQDPGVGTRPQFF.

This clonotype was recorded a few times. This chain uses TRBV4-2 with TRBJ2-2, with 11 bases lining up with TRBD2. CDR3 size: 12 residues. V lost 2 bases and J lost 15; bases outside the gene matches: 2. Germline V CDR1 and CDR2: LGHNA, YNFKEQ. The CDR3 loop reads CASSQRSGRVFF. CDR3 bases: TGTGCCAGCAGCCAACGTAGCGGGAGGGTGTTTTTT.

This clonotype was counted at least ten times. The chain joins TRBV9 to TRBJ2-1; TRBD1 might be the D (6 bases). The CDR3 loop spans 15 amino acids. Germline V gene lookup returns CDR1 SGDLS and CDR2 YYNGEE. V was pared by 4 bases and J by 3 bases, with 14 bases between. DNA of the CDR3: TGTGCCAGCAGCCCCCAGGGGTCGGGCTACAATGAGCAGTTCTTC. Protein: CASSPQGSGYNEQFF.

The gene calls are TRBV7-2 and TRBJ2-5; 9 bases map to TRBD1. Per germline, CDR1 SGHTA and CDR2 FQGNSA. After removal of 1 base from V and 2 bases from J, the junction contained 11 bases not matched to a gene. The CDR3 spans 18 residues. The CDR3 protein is CASSLVMGSGTGQETQYF. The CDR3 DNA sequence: TGTGCCAGCAGCTTAGTTATGGGATCCGGGACAGGGCAAGAGACCCAGTACTTC.

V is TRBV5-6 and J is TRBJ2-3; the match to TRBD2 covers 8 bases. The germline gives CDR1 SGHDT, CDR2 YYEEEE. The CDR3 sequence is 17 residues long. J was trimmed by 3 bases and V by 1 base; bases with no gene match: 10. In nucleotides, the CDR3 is TGTGCCAGCAGCTTGTTAGTAGCGGGGACCTCAACAGATACGCAGTATTTT. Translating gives CASSLLVAGTSTDTQYF.

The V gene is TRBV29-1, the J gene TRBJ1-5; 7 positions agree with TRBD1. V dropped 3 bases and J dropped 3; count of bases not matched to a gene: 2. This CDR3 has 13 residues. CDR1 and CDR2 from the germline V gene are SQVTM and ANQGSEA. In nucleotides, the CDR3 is TGCAGCGTTGAGGGGACAGACAATCAGCCCCAGCATTTT. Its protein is CSVEGTDNQPQHF.

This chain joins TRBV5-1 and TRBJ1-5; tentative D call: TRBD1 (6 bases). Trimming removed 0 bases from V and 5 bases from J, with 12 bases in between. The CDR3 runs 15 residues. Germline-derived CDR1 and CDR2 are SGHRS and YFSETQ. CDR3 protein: CASSLGGPGDQPQHF. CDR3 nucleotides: TGCGCCAGCAGCTTGGGCGGGCCAGGGGATCAGCCCCAGCATTTT. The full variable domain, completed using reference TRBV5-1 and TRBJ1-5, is KAGVTQTPRYLIKTRGQQVTLSCSPISGHRSVSWYQQTPGQGLQFLFEYFSETQRNKGNFPGRFSGRQFSNSRSEMNVSTLELGDSALYLCASSLGGPGDQPQHFGDGTRLSIL.

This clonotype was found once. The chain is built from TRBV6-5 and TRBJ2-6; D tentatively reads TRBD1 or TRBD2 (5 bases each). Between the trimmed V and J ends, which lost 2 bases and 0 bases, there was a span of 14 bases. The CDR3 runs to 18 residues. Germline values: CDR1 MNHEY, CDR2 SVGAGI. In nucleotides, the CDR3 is TGTGCCAGCAGTTACGGGGACGGATCCTTCTCTGGGGCCAACGTCCTGACTTTC. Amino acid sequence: CASSYGDGSFSGANVLTF.